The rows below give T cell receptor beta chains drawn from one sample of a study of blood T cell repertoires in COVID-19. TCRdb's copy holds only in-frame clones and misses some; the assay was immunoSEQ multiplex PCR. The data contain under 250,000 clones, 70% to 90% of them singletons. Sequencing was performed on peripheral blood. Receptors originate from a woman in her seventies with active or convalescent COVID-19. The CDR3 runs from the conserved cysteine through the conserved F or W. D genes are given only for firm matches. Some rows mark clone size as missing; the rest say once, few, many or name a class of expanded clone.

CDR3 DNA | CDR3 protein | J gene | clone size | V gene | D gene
TGTGCCAGCAGTTTCCGGCGGGGAACAGATACGCAGTATTTT | CASSFRRGTDTQYF | TRBJ2-3 | NA | TRBV27 | NA
TGTGCCAGTAGGACAGGGAAGGGCGGGGAGCTGTTTTTT | CASRTGKGGELFF | TRBJ2-2 | NA | TRBV19 | TRBD1
TGTGCCAGCAGTTCCGGACAGGGCGCCGTCCACGGAAACACCATATATTTT | CASSSGQGAVHGNTIYF | TRBJ1-3 | NA | TRBV27 | TRBD1
TGTGCCAGCAGCTTAGACTCCGGGACTGAAGCTTTCTTT | CASSLDSGTEAFF | TRBJ1-1 | once | TRBV7-9 | NA
TGTGCCAGCAGTGATCGGTACTCTGGGGCCAACGTCCTGACTTTC | CASSDRYSGANVLTF | TRBJ2-6 | NA | TRBV6-1 | NA
TGTGCCAGTAGTGAGCAGGGTGGCAATCAGCCCCAGCATTTT | CASSEQGGNQPQHF | TRBJ1-5 | NA | TRBV19 | NA
TGTGCCAGCTGCGTCCGGGACAGGGATGAAAAACTGTTTTTT | CASCVRDRDEKLFF | TRBJ1-4 | NA | TRBV7-8 | TRBD1
TGTGCCAGCAGCTCCGGGACAGGGGGCTCTTCACCCCTCCACTTT | CASSSGTGGSSPLHF | TRBJ1-6 | NA | TRBV5-8 | TRBD1
TGTGCCAGCAGCGTCGACAGGGCCAACACTGAAGCTTTCTTT | CASSVDRANTEAFF | TRBJ1-1 | NA | TRBV7-2 | TRBD1
TGTGCCAGCAAGGGAGGACAGGGTATCTCTGGAAACACCATATATTTT | CASKGGQGISGNTIYF | TRBJ1-3 | once | TRBV2 | TRBD1
TGCAGCGTTAGGAGGACAGGGTCCTACGAGCAGTACTTC | CSVRRTGSYEQYF | TRBJ2-7 | NA | TRBV29-1 | TRBD1
TGTGCCAGCAGTTCGGACCGGGGAGGGGCTGGCTATGGCTACACCTTC | CASSSDRGGAGYGYTF | TRBJ1-2 | NA | TRBV3-1/TRBV3-2 | NA
TGTGCCAGCAGTCTTCAGGGTAGAATAGGGCCCCAGCATTTT | CASSLQGRIGPQHF | TRBJ1-5 | few | TRBV27 | NA
TGTGCCAGCAGCTTTGGGACTAGCGGGGCCCTTTACAATGAGCAGTTCTTC | CASSFGTSGALYNEQFF | TRBJ2-1 | NA | TRBV7-9 | TRBD2
TGCAGTGCTCCCCCACAGACTGGCTACACCTTC | CSAPPQTGYTF | TRBJ1-2 | few | TRBV20-1 | NA
TGTGCCAGCAGCTCCCAGAGGGTATCGAACCACTATGGCTACACCTTC | CASSSQRVSNHYGYTF | TRBJ1-2 | few | TRBV7-9 | NA
TGCAGTGCTAGTGTCCCGAGCGGGCGGGAAGAGACCCAGTACTTC | CSASVPSGREETQYF | TRBJ2-5 | NA | TRBV20-1 | NA
TGTGCCAGCAGCTCAGGGGGGCGGACCCGGGGCTCCTACAATGAGCAGTTCTTC | CASSSGGRTRGSYNEQFF | TRBJ2-1 | NA | TRBV7-8 | NA
TGCGCCAGCAGTGAGTCGAGTCCAGGGGGCAATCAGCCCCAGCATTTT | CASSESSPGGNQPQHF | TRBJ1-5 | few | TRBV10-2 | NA
TGTGCCAGCAGTTCCACCATCGACAGTTACCCCGGAAAATTCACCCTCCACTTT | CASSSTIDSYPGKFTLHF | TRBJ1-6 | NA | TRBV27 | NA
TGTGCCAGCAGCCCTCGGACGGGGACTGAAGCTTTCTTT | CASSPRTGTEAFF | TRBJ1-1 | NA | TRBV11-3 | NA
TGTGCCAGCAGCGCGTCCCCCAGGGGTGGGGACACTGAAGCTTTCTTT | CASSASPRGGDTEAFF | TRBJ1-1 | NA | TRBV9 | NA
TGCAGCGGAGACAGGGGAAATGAAGCTTTCTTT | CSGDRGNEAFF | TRBJ1-1 | NA | TRBV29-1 | TRBD1
TGTGCCAGCAGTGAAGGGGGGCATCATGGCTACACCTTC | CASSEGGHHGYTF | TRBJ1-2 | NA | TRBV2 | NA
TGTGCCAGTAGTATTAGGGGGCTCTCTGGGGCCAACGTCCTGACTTTC | CASSIRGLSGANVLTF | TRBJ2-6 | NA | TRBV19 | TRBD1
TGCAGTCAACACCGGAACACTGAAGCTTTCTTT | CSQHRNTEAFF | TRBJ1-1 | NA | TRBV20-1 | NA
TGTGCCAGCTCCGGGAACCAAGGTGTGGATGTTGAAAAACTGTTTTTT | CASSGNQGVDVEKLFF | TRBJ1-4 | NA | TRBV18 | NA
TGTGCCAGCAGCGTCCGGGGGGGCCGCACAGATACGCAGTATTTT | CASSVRGGRTDTQYF | TRBJ2-3 | NA | TRBV11-3 | TRBD2
TGTGCCTCGCGACAGGGAAACTATGGCTACACCTTC | CASRQGNYGYTF | TRBJ1-2 | NA | TRBV10-3 | TRBD1
TGTGCCAGCAGTCCGGTTTCATGGAATCAGCCCCAGCATTTT | CASSPVSWNQPQHF | TRBJ1-5 | NA | TRBV25-1 | NA
TGTGCCAGTAGTATTAAGACAGGGTGGAATACTGAAGCTTTCTTT | CASSIKTGWNTEAFF | TRBJ1-1 | NA | TRBV19 | TRBD1
TGTGCCAGCAACCCCGACAGGGTTGGCAATGAGCAGTTCTTC | CASNPDRVGNEQFF | TRBJ2-1 | NA | TRBV11-2 | TRBD1
TGTGCCAGCAGTTCGGTGTCCAATTCACCCCTCCACTTT | CASSSVSNSPLHF | TRBJ1-6 | NA | TRBV27 | NA